Presented here are 4 T cell receptor beta chains from one specimen sequenced in a study of lymphopenia after photon versus proton radiotherapy. Sequencing used immunoSEQ multiplex PCR; TCRdb keeps in-frame clones, though not all of them. The data contain about 42,000 clones, about four fifths of them singletons. The source material was peripheral blood, sampled from a patient treated with proton-based radiotherapy. The origin of the receptors is an older woman with pancreatic cancer.

This chain uses TRBV28 with TRBJ2-2; D ambiguous. The CDR3 has 11 amino acids. Germline V gene lookup returns CDR1 MDHEN and CDR2 SYDVKM. Trimming shortened V by 4 bases and J by 6 bases, and 3 bases separated the two germline ends. The CDR3 protein is CASSSPGELFF. In nucleotides, the CDR3 is TGTGCCAGCAGTTCCCCCGGGGAGCTGTTTTTT.

The rearrangement links TRBV6-5 to TRBJ2-3; 7 nucleotides line up with TRBD1. This CDR3 has 15 residues. In germline, CDR1 is MNHEY, CDR2 SVGAGI. J was trimmed by 3 bases and V by 1 base; bases with no gene match: 4. CDR3 protein: CASSYYLQGTDTQYF. Here the CDR3 DNA reads TGTGCCAGCAGTTACTATCTACAGGGGACAGATACGCAGTATTTT.

The chain carries TRBV6-5 and TRBJ1-1; 7 bases match TRBD1. V shed 2 bases and J 4 bases; nucleotides not matched to a gene: 10. This CDR3 has 16 residues. Germline CDR1 and CDR2: MNHEY and SVGAGI. Here the CDR3 DNA reads TGTGCCAGCAGTTACCGTTCGACAGGGAGAGGCACTGAAGCTTTCTTT. Its protein is CASSYRSTGRGTEAFF.

The chain couples TRBV10-1 to TRBJ1-2; D is unresolved. This CDR3 comprises 11 residues. Per the germline V gene, CDR1 is WNHNN and CDR2 is SYGVQD (reference sequence). V shed 7 bases and J shed 7 bases, with 10 bases lying between them. As DNA, the CDR3 is TGCGCCAGCAAGGAATTCGGTGGCTACACCTTC. Translated, it gives CASKEFGGYTF.